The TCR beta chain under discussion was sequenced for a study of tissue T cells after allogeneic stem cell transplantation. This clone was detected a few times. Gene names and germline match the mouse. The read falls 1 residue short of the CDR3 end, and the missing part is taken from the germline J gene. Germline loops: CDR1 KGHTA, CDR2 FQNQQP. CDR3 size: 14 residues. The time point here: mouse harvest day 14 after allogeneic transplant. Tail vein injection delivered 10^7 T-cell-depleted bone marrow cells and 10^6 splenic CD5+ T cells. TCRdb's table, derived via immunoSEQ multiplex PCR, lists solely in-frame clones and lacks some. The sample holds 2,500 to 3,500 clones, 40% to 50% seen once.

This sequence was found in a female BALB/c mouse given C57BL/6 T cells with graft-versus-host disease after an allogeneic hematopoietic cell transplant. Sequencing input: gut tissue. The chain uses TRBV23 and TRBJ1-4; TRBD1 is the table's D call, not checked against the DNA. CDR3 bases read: TGCTCCAGCAGTCACAGGGACAGAAACGAAAGATTATTT. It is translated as CSSSHRDRNERLF. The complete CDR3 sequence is CSSSHRDRNERLFF.